The entry below describes one T cell receptor (beta chain). As yet, its antigen is unknown. The data originate from a study of shared clonotypes between healthy human individuals. Findings of the study overall: Around 4.7% was the fraction of naive CD4 clonotypes found shared across a few donors.

Running of the assay took place at deep level. For sorted subsets, roughly 200 ng DNA per replicate equaled around 30,000 T cell genomes. The data were produced by immunoSEQ multiplex PCR, yet TCRdb's version contains in-frame clones alone and is incomplete. The data show approximately 1.4 million clones, approximately 98% seen once. With 0 bases clipped from V and 7 bases from J, the junction kept 5 bases outside the gene matches. The CDR3 has 15 residues. Germline lookup yields CDR1 SGDLS and CDR2 YYNGEE. The sequenced sample was naive CD4+ T cells sorted from blood. Described subset: CD45RA+ positively selected. This receptor was obtained from a man younger than 45 in good health. The chain is built from TRBV9 and TRBJ2-7; 12 bases fit TRBD1. CDR3 region: CASSVVGTGGEEQYF. The CDR3, as DNA: TGTGCCAGCAGCGTAGTAGGGACAGGGGGCGAAGAGCAGTACTTC.